This TCR beta chain was profiled in a study of blood T cells in healthy people across ages. Sample donors were healthy Caucasian individuals that came from Russia, aged 6 to 90. The germline V gene encodes CDR1 MGHRA and CDR2 YSYEKL. The CDR3 length is 12 residues. This clonotype has a count of ten or more. Its target is unknown. One end of the junction is discordant with germline, which a read error may explain. Study-wide points: Naive CD4+ cell counts and diversity both ran higher in long-lived than in aged donors.

Next came a second PCR, run for roughly 6 to 11 cycles, which used a sample-barcoded 5' primer along with a J-beta primer mix. In TCRdb, the 5' RACE reads were re-called with MiXCR into one record per CDR3 protein. The sample includes 1.5 million to 2 million distinct CDR3 sequences, around 48% of them seen just once. The chain uses TRBV4-1 and TRBJ2-5, with a weak D call TRBD1 (5 bases). The TCR comes from a woman aged 35 to 49 in good health. Specimen: blood. The CDR3 region is CASSQGGETQYF. DNA of the CDR3: TGTGCCAGCAGCCAGGGTGGGGAGACCCAGTACTTC.